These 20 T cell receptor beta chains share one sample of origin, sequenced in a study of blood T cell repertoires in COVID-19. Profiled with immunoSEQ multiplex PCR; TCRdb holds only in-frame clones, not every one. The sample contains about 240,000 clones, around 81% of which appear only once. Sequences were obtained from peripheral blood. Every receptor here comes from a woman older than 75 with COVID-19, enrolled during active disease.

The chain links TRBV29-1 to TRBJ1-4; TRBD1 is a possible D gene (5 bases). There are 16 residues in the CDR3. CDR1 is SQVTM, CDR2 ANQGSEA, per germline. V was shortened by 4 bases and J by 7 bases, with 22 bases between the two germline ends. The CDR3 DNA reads TGCAGCGTTGCTCGGGGACTTTCCCTAAAGGGTGAAAAACTGTTTTTT. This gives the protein CSVARGLSLKGEKLFF.

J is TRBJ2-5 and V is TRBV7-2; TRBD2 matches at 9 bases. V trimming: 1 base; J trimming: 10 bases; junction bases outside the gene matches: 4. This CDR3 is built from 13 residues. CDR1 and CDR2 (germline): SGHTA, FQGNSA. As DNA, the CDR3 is TGTGCCAGCAGCTTAGATGGTAGCGGGAGCCAGTACTTC. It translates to CASSLDGSGSQYF.

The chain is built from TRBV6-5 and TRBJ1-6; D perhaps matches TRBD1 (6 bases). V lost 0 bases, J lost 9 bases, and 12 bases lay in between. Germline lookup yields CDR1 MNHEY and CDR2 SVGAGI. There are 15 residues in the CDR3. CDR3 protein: CASSYSGGRGSPLHF. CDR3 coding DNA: TGTGCCAGCAGTTACTCAGGGGGACGGGGTTCACCCCTCCACTTT.

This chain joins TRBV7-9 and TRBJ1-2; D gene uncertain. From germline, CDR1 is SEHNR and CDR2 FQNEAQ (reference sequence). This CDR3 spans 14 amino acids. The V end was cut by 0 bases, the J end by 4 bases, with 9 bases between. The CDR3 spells CASSLAAGTYGYTF. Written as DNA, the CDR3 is TGTGCCAGCAGCTTAGCGGCAGGCACCTATGGCTACACCTTC.

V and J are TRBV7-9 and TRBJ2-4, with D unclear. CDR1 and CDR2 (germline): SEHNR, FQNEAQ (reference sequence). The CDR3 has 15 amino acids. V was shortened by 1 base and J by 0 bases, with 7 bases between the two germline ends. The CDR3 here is CASSLGAVAKNIQYF. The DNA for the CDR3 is TGTGCCAGCAGCTTAGGGGCAGTAGCCAAAAACATTCAGTACTTC.

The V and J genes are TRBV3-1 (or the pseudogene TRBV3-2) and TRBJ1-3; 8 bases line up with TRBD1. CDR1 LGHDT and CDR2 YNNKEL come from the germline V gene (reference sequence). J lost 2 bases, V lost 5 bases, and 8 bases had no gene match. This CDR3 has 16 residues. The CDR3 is CASSARPGGAGNTIYF. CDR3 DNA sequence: TGTGCCAGCAGCGCTCGCCCAGGGGGCGCTGGAAACACCATATATTTT.

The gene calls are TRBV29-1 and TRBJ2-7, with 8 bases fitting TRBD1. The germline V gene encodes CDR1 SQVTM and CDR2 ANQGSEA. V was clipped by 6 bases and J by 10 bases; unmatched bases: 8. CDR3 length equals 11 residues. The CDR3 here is CSVNQGAGQYF. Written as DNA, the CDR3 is TGCAGCGTCAACCAGGGGGCGGGACAGTACTTC.

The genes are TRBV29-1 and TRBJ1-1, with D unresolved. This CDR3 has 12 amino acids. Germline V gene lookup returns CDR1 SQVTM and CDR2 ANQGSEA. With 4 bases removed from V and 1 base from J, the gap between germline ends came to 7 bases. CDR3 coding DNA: TGCAGCGTTGCGGGTTCGAACACTGAAGCTTTCTTT. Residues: CSVAGSNTEAFF.

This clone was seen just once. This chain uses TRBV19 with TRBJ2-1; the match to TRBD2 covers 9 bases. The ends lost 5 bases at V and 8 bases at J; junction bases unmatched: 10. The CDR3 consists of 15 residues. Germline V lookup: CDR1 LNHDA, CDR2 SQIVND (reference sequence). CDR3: CASSDLAGRRHEQFF. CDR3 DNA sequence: TGTGCCAGTAGTGATCTAGCGGGACGGAGGCATGAGCAGTTCTTC. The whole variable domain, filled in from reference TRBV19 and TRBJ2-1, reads DGGITQSPKYLFRKEGQNVTLSCEQNLNHDAMYWYRQDPGQGLRLIYYSQIVNDFQKGDIAEGYSVSREKKESFPLTVTSAQKNPTAFYLCASSDLAGRRHEQFFGPGTRLTVL.

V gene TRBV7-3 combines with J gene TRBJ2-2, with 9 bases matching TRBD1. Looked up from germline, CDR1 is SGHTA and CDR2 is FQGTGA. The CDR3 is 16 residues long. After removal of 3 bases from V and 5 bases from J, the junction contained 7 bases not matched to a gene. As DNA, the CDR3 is TGTGCCAGCAGCTTCCTCGGGACAGGGAAGACCGGGGAGCTGTTTTTT. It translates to CASSFLGTGKTGELFF.

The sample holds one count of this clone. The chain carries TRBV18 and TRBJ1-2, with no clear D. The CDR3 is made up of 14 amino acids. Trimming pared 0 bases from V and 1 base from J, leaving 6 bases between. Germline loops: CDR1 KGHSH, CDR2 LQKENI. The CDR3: CASSPPAFNYGYTF. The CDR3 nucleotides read TGTGCCAGCTCACCACCGGCATTTAACTATGGCTACACCTTC.

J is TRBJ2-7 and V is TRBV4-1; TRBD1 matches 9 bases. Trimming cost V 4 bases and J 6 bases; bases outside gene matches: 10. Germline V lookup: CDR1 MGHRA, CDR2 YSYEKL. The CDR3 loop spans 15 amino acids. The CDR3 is CASSPRGTGTGEQYF. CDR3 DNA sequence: TGCGCCAGCAGCCCCAGAGGGACAGGGACGGGCGAGCAGTACTTC.

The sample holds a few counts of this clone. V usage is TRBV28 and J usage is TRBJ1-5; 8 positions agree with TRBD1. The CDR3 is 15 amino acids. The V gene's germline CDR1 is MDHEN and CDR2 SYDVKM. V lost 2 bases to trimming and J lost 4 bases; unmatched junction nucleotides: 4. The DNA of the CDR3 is TGTGCCAGCAGTTTAGGGGACAGGCTAAATCAGCCCCAGCATTTT. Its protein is CASSLGDRLNQPQHF.

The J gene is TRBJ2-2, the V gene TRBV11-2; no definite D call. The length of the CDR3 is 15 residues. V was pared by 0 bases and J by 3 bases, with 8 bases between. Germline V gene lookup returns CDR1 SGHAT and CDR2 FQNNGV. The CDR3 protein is CASSLEAGDTGELFF. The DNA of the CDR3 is TGTGCCAGCAGCTTAGAGGCAGGCGACACCGGGGAGCTGTTTTTT. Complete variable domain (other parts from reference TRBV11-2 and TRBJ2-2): EAGVAQSPRYKIIEKRQSVAFWCNPISGHATLYWYQQILGQGPKLLIQFQNNGVVDDSQLPKDRFSAERLKGVDSTLKIQPAKLEDSAVYLCASSLEAGDTGELFFGEGSRLTVL.

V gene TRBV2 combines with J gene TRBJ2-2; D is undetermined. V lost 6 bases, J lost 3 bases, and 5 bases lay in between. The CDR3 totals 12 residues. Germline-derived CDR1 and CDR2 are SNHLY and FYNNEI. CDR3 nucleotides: TGTGCCAGCAGGAGAGACACCGGGGAGCTGTTTTTT. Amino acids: CASRRDTGELFF.

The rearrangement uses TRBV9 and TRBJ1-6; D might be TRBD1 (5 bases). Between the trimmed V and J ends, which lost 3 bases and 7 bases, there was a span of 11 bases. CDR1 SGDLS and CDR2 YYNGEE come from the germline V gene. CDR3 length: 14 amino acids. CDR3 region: CASSARAMNSPLHF. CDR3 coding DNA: TGTGCCAGCAGCGCCAGGGCAATGAATTCACCCCTCCACTTT.

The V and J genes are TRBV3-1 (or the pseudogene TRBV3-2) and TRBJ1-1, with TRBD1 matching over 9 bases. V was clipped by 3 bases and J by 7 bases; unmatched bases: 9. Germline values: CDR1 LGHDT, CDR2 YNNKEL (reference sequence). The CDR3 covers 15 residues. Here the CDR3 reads CASSHRGGTGHEAFF. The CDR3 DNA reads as TGTGCCAGCAGCCACCGAGGCGGGACAGGGCATGAAGCTTTCTTT.

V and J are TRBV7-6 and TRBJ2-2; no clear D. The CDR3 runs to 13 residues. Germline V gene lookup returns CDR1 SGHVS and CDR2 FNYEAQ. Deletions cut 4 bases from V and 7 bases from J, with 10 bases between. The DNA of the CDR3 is TGTGCCAGCAGCTCAGTGGTCCGCGGGGAGCTGTTTTTT. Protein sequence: CASSSVVRGELFF.

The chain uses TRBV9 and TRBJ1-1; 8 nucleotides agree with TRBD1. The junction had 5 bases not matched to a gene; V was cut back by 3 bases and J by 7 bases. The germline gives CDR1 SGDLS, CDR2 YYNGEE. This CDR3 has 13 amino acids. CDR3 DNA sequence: TGTGCCAGCAGCGCCGGACAGGGCAGTGAAGCTTTCTTT. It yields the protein CASSAGQGSEAFF.

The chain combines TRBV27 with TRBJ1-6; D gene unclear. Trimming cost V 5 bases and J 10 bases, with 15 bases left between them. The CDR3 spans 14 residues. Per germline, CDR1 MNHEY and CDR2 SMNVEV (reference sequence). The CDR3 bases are TGTGCCAGCAGTCTTCATGAACGAGCCTCACCCCTCCACTTT. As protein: CASSLHERASPLHF.